A single sample gave rise to the 8 T cell receptor beta chains below, sequenced in a study of T cell responses to AZD1222 COVID-19 vaccine. The data were produced by immunoSEQ multiplex PCR, yet TCRdb's version contains in-frame clones alone and is incomplete. This repertoire shows about 130,000 clones, 90% found once; its top ten account for 4.4%. Sequencing used peripheral blood, obtained on day 0 of MenACWY control vaccination. The receptors were gathered from an adult in good health.

This clone was counted once. The chain joins TRBV15 to TRBJ2-1; 13 bases align to TRBD2. CDR3 size: 19 residues. The V gene's germline CDR1 is LNHNV and CDR2 YYDKDF (reference sequence). J gave up 0 bases and V 1 base, and 6 bases lay outside the gene matches. CDR3 DNA sequence: TGTGCCACCAGCAGAGCGGGACTAGCGGGAAGGAGCTCCTACAATGAGCAGTTCTTC. Translating gives CATSRAGLAGRSSYNEQFF.

V usage is TRBV11-2 and J usage is TRBJ2-7, with 10 bases aligning to TRBD1. CDR3 length equals 16 residues. Looked up from germline, CDR1 is SGHAT and CDR2 is FQNNGV. Losses at the gene ends were 1 base for V and 1 base for J; bases not matched to a gene: 4. CDR3 in amino acids: CASSLVGTGDSYEQYV. CDR3 DNA sequence: TGTGCCAGCAGCTTAGTGGGGACAGGGGATTCCTACGAGCAGTACGTC.

The CDR3: CASSFIAGYGAEQFF. As DNA, the CDR3 is TGTGCCAGCAGCTTTATAGCGGGCTACGGGGCTGAGCAGTTCTTC. The chain carries TRBV7-2 and TRBJ2-1; the match to TRBD2 covers 7 bases. V was pared by 3 bases and J by 9 bases, with 11 bases of the junction left unmatched. Germline CDR1 SGHTA, CDR2 FQGNSA. The CDR3 extends over 15 amino acids.

A note on this clone: The sample holds other DNA sequences that translate to the same CDR3. The chain is built from TRBV5-1 and TRBJ1-1, with D uncertain. Germline V CDR1 and CDR2: SGHRS, YFSETQ. Trimming removed 2 bases from V and 1 base from J, with 3 bases in between. There are 12 residues in the CDR3. The CDR3 DNA reads as TGCGCCAGCAGCTTAGCGAACACTGAAGCTTTCTTT. This encodes CASSLANTEAFF.

The CDR3 coding sequence is TGTGCCAGCAGTTTCCTCAGGGTGGACGGACCTGAAGCTTTCTTT. Protein: CASSFLRVDGPEAFF. The V and J genes are TRBV6-5 and TRBJ1-1; maybe TRBD1 (5 bases). This CDR3 has 15 amino acids. V gave up 4 bases and J gave up 6 bases, with 18 bases separating them. Germline V gives CDR1 MNHEY, CDR2 SVGAGI.

Worth noting for this clone: Other DNA sequences in the same sample also yield this CDR3. J is TRBJ2-1 and V is TRBV27; 7 bases are a match to TRBD1. This CDR3 is built from 13 residues. CDR1 is MNHEY and CDR2 is SMNVEV in the germline V gene (reference sequence). Trimming removed 5 bases from V and 3 bases from J; junction bases left unmatched: 1. CDR3 DNA: TGTGCCAGCAGTAGGGACAGCTACAATGAGCAGTTCTTC. Its protein product is CASSRDSYNEQFF.

In its sample, this clone was seen many times. V and J are TRBV7-9 and TRBJ2-6, with D maybe TRBD1 (6 bases). Trimming shortened V by 3 bases and J by 2 bases, and 8 bases separated the two germline ends. The CDR3 totals 15 residues. Germline V gives CDR1 SEHNR, CDR2 FQNEAQ (reference sequence). CDR3 region: CASSFRGTGANVLTF. DNA for the CDR3: TGTGCCAGCAGCTTCAGGGGTACTGGGGCCAACGTCCTGACTTTC.

V usage is TRBV9 and J usage is TRBJ1-2, with TRBD1 matching over 7 bases. The CDR3 loop spans 15 amino acids. V was pared by 4 bases and J by 3 bases, with 9 bases of the junction left unmatched. CDR1 and CDR2 from the germline V gene are SGDLS and YYNGEE. As DNA, the CDR3 is TGTGCCAGCAGCCCCCAAAGACAGGGTCACTATGGCTACACCTTC. Translated: CASSPQRQGHYGYTF.